This TCR beta chain was documented in a study of control samples from healthy donors and cancer patients. Sequenced by immunoSEQ multiplex PCR; TCRdb stores in-frame clones only, minus some. The data show 110,000 to 150,000 clones, about 93% seen once. The CDR3 has 17 amino acids. Germline assignment: CDR1 SGDLS and CDR2 YYNGEE. Losses at the gene ends were 0 bases for V and 7 bases for J; bases not matched to a gene: 13. The chain joins TRBV9 to TRBJ2-1, with 7 bases lining up with TRBD2. The TCR was taken from a man aged 55-75 years with colorectal cancer. Sequencing was carried out using PBMCs. CDR3 protein: CASSVGVRRGGTNEQFF. DNA of the CDR3: TGTGCCAGCAGCGTAGGGGTGCGGCGCGGGGGAACTAATGAGCAGTTCTTC. The variable domain in full, with the rest retrieved from reference TRBV9 and TRBJ2-1, is DSGVTQTPKHLITATGQRVTLRCSPRSGDLSVYWYQQSLDQGLQFLIQYYNGEERAKGNILERFSAQQFPDLHSELNLSSLELGDSALYFCASSVGVRRGGTNEQFFGPGTRLTVL.